This T cell receptor beta chain was identified during a study of cytomegalovirus exposure and HLA in healthy donors (dated by TCRdb to between 2016 and 2019). Notes on the research overall: According to an earlier analysis of 550 to 750 of the donors, 150 million to 200 million T cells yielded some 110 million unique TCR beta sequences and 250 to 350 Gb of sequence data. The aim of the study was to test whether cataloging public T cell receptors could identify signatures of past pathogen exposure. Besides the first cohort of under 700 subjects, a separate validation cohort made up of roughly 130 different subjects was used. The number of typed donors differed by locus: about 620-640 for A, B, C, DRB1 and DQB1; some 500 for DQA1; some 610 for DPA1; and roughly 470 for DPB1. Four or five DR-DQ haplotypes were handled as single units for association and clustering because linkage in the cohort was strong. A later analysis re-analyzed previously published TCR beta repertoires from 550 to 700 donors and added high-resolution HLA genotyping to study TCR occurrence patterns. The genetic ancestry cluster associated with self-reported Caucasian donors included around four fifths of the 398 genotyped donors. On average, around 240,000 unique TCR beta nucleotide sequences were sequenced per donor among a few hundred genotyped donors of the cohort, with about 17% of those sequences being non-productive. The later analysis used no new phenotypic data to find candidate immune exposures, relying instead on TCR beta sequences and their occurrence across donors. Both class I and class II loci were covered by HLA typing, at four-digit resolution. In an earlier analysis of a few hundred of the donors, high-throughput TCR beta sequencing was used to judge whether each TCR beta V gene segment behaved as functional or pseudogenic. A later genetic analysis used genome-wide SNP genotypes for 398 of the 666 donors, treating that subset as a discovery cohort. Alongside the repertoire data, information on donor age, sex, ethnicity and CMV serostatus was compiled. Roughly 300 gigabases of sequencing data and approximately 85 million unique TCR sequences were included in an early release covering roughly 600 HLA-typed donors. The study combined high-throughput TCR immunosequencing, statistical association of individual TCRs with disease status, and machine learning to predict cytomegalovirus infection status. Every repertoire in the discovery cohort had been generated on one and the same sequencing platform. Using immunosequencing, the study profiled T cell repertoires from about 610 subjects and related those repertoires to cytomegalovirus serostatus. Paper-wide results and their limitations: In a later genetic analysis, fewer N-insertions in productive TCRs were reported among donors in an Asian-associated ancestry cluster than the roughly 640-donor mean. Roughly uniform sequencing depth across donors was assumed in presence/absence analyses, although this assumption may not hold. In a later analysis, HLA-associated TCR beta chains were found to be more clonally expanded and to have lower generation probabilities than equally common non-associated chains. When HLA alleles, especially DR and DQ, strongly co-occurred, attributing TCR associations to individual alleles was difficult. In the study, around 150 TCR beta chains were listed as associated with cytomegalovirus. Several of the top co-occurrence clusters appeared to be linked to parvovirus B19, influenza, CMV and Epstein-Barr virus, according to a later analysis. An earlier analysis of approximately 590 of the donors showed that most TCR beta V segments appeared in productive rearrangements either about 87% or about 30% of the time, which broadly matched IMGT annotations. While some public TCRs were present in many individuals, most TCR sequences turned up only very rarely across donors. At a false discovery rate of 0.05, a later analysis linked some 18,000 TCR beta sequences to specific HLA alleles. According to the authors, the approach could potentially be generalized to other disease states and immunological phenotypes. A further reported finding was that TCR beta sequences accurately predicted the HLA-A and HLA-B alleles for most subjects in the first cohort. The cohort was sequenced for TCR beta chains only, and without alpha or paired-chain data the features that could be detected were limited. Linkage disequilibrium might explain the correlated functional status among segregating V segments, but an unknown experimental factor could not be ruled out. A later analysis found that most CMV-associated TCR beta chains appeared HLA-restricted, with HLA associations seemingly driven largely by CMV exposure. A cluster of highly shared sequence variants was judged likely to be a technical artifact of the sequencing pipeline. V-gene and J-gene trimming of TCR beta chains was associated with a missense DCLRE1C variant in a later genetic analysis, and the association was replicated in an independent cohort. HLA typing was unavailable for some donors at each locus, so association tests used only the typed subset. In vitro tests confirmed that three of the cytomegalovirus-associated TCR beta chains recognize cytomegalovirus antigens. Because counts were too low, seventeen rarely observed V segments, including chromosome 9 orphons, were excluded from the earlier analysis of some 540 of the donors. A later analysis found that TCR association rates varied across HLA loci, with DRB1 alleles showing the most associated TCRs and HLA-C alleles the fewest. For the cohort, immune exposure information was limited to CMV serostatus. Cytomegalovirus status was reported to be diagnosed by the classifier with high specificity and sensitivity in both the original and validation cohorts.

The library relied on the immunoSEQ multiplex PCR assay. A mixture of 60 forward primers for TCR Vbeta segments and 13 reverse primers for TCR Jbeta segments was used in the multiplex PCR. The CDR3 region of rearranged TCR beta genes was amplified from genomic DNA by a multiplex PCR assay. The Illumina HiSeq System was used to sequence the amplified TCR beta libraries as 87-base-pair reads. The paper's data handling went like this. A later analysis counted approximately 84 million unique TCR beta chains across the 640 or so repertoires, and some 11 million of these chains were shared by at least two donors. To remove PCR and sequencing errors, raw reads were error-corrected and collapsed into unique sequences using a nearest-neighbor algorithm that merged closely related sequences. CDR3 sequences were aligned to IMGT reference sequences to assign V, D and J gene segments. For a sequence to be retained, a match of at least six nucleotides was required to both a V gene segment and a J gene segment. Rearrangements were called productive when the CDR3 lacked stop codons and stayed in frame with V and J; all others were non-productive. Following IMGT convention, CDR3 was defined as the stretch from the second conserved V-encoded cysteine to the conserved J-encoded phenylalanine. Sequences without an unambiguous match to a single V gene segment were excluded from the earlier analysis of about 630 of the donors. In an earlier analysis of 587 of the donors, a V segment was called functional when productive rearrangements were above 56.7%, and segregating when the standard deviation between donors exceeded 5%. To diagnose cytomegalovirus status from the catalog of TCR beta chain sequences, a statistical classification framework was built. A later analysis assigned V and J genes by comparing TCR nucleotide sequences with IMGT/GENE-DB human TR gene sequences. A later analysis assigned CDR3 sequences and most-parsimonious VDJ recombination scenarios with the TCRdist pipeline. In a later analysis, every TCR beta chain was defined by the combination of its CDR3 amino acid sequence and its V-gene family, and reads without a unique V-gene family were dropped. As a way to deal with suspected cross-contamination and a sequencing artifact, a later analysis dropped over 550 nucleotide sequences that were highly shared and had low generation probability. A later analysis calculated a clonal expansion index for each public chain from normalized within-repertoire ranks of inferred template counts. A later analysis computed generation probabilities with a VDJ recombination model fitted to out-of-frame rearrangements, and checked the results against IGoR. Hypergeometric tests were used in a later analysis to score TCR-TCR, TCR-HLA and TCR-CMV co-occurrence, with a repertoire-size bias correction applied to the TCR pairs. False discovery rates were estimated in a later analysis by permuting HLA or CMV assignments 20 times. In a later analysis, co-occurring TCRs were grouped with DBSCAN, and TCRdist sequence similarity was added when clustering was performed within HLA-allele-positive subsets. Co-occurrence clustering excluded repertoires with fewer than 30,000 or more than 120,000 public chains, plus five with anomalous nucleotide sharing. Imported from immuneACCESS, the table was reduced by TCRdb to in-frame sequences with V and J called. These copies leave out some clones; in studies compared against another copy, an unresolved V gene accounts for under half, and the cause of the remainder is not known. V, J and clone size reflect that table, while D and trimming were determined from the DNA. The sample table contains 190,000 or so clones; only one count was recorded for 75% to 90% of them. Of the sample, about 1.6% is held by the ten largest clones.

Concerning this clone itself: It lacks a known antigen. No much larger clone exists at a distance of one base, and base qualities are not known.

The cohort was made up of about 610 healthy bone marrow donors. All cohort members were sampled while nominally healthy, although unrecorded immune exposures were likely present. The donor tested CMV seronegative and was one of the 352 seronegative cohort members. Every donor gave a peripheral blood sample, and the peripheral blood mononuclear cells from that sample were used for TCR beta sequencing. Genomic DNA extraction from the blood cell samples was performed with the Qiagen DNeasy Blood Extraction Kit. The TCR comes from a man aged 50-60 years in good health and CMV-seronegative. The sample comprised PBMCs.

The sequenced DNA is TGTGCCAGCAGCGCGGGGGATAGTGGTAACATTCAGTACTTC. It specifies CASSAGDSGNIQYF. The chain was built from TRBV9 and TRBJ2-4; TRBD2 is perhaps the D gene, given 6 matching bases. Trimming takes 3 bases from V and 7 bases from J, and the germline ends sit 14 bases apart. Measured from the cysteine to the phenylalanine, the CDR3 is 14 residues long. Only the CDR3 part of the read is kept: 42 bases, read in frame from the first base. The germline V gene provides CDR1 SGDLS and CDR2 YYNGEE.